This T cell receptor beta chain is drawn from a study of cytomegalovirus exposure and HLA in healthy donors. Study at large: Drawn from HLA-typed donors, tens of millions of unique TCRs were held in an early data release.

A word on this clone: The antigen remains unidentified.

General observations from the study: Productive rates of about 90% or about 30% were seen for most TCR beta V segments in an earlier analysis.

The primer mix had 60 Vbeta and 13 Jbeta primers. Original methodology: Tens of millions of unique TCR beta chains, about 10 million of them shared, were counted by a later analysis. The data were produced by immunoSEQ multiplex PCR, yet TCRdb's version contains in-frame clones alone and is incomplete. The DNA gave D and trimming, while V, J and clone size come from that table. This table has around 90,000 clones, more than 55% appearing once. Germline V gene lookup returns CDR1 SGHTA and CDR2 FQGNSA. The CDR3 has 16 amino acids. V was clipped by 4 bases and J by 1 base; unmatched bases: 4. The chain uses TRBV7-2 and TRBJ2-7, with 13 bases matching TRBD2. Sequencing was carried out using PBMCs. The source of this sequence is a boy aged 5-17 years in good health and CMV-seropositive. CDR3 coding DNA: TGTGCCAGCAGCTGGACTAGCGGGGGCAATTCCTACGAGCAGTACTTC. This translates into CASSWTSGGNSYEQYF.